The clone carrying this T cell receptor (beta chain) was picked up many times. Its antigen is currently unknown. The sample originates from a study of neurological immune-mediated disorders. Whole-study findings and limits: TCR clonal expansion peaked in HTLV-1-associated myelopathy patients and was lowest in multiple sclerosis patients.

CDR3 length equals 15 residues. The germline V gene encodes CDR1 MNHEY and CDR2 SVGEGT. V was shortened by 7 bases and J by 5 bases, with 18 bases between the two germline ends. The starting material, 2 million PBMCs stored at -80 C, gave rise to the unsorted libraries. One entry per CDR3 protein, called by TCRdb with MiXCR from the 5' RACE reads. The sample comprises around 70,000 distinct CDR3 sequences, roughly 3% of which are singletons, and 4% to 6.5% rests with the top ten. V is TRBV6-2 or TRBV6-3 and J is TRBJ1-5; possible D gene TRBD1, 5 bases. Material for sequencing was PBMCs. The source of this sequence is a woman aged 50 to 60 with multiple sclerosis. CDR3 region: CASKPGPARHQPQHF. In nucleotides, the CDR3 is TGTGCCAGCAAACCGGGGCCAGCCCGTCATCAGCCCCAGCATTTT.